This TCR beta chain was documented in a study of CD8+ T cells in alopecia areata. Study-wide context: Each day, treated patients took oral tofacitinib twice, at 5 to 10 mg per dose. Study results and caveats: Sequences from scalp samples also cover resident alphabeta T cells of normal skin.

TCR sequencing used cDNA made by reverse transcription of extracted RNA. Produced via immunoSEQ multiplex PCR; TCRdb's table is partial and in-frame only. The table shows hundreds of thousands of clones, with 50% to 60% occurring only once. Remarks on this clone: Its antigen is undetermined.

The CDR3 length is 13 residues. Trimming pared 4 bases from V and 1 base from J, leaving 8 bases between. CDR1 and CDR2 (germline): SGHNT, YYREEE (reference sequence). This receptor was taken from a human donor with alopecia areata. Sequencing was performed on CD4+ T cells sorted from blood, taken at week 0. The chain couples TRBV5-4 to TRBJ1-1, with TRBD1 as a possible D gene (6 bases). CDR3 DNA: TGTGCCAGCAGCGTGGGACAGAACACTGAAGCTTTCTTT. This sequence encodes CASSVGQNTEAFF.